The TCR beta chain described here comes from a study of T cell repertoires in cytomegalovirus infection. Study-wide context: Shared public TCR beta signatures pointed to both CMV infection and a matching HLA type. Whole-study findings and limits: The cumulative frequency of public TCR beta families distinguished individuals who carried CMV together with the relevant HLA. Clonotype analysis showed dominance of the ex vivo response by HLA-C-restricted CMV-specific TCR beta clonotypes.

This clonotype was seen at least ten times. What it recognizes is unknown. TCRdb called the reads again in MiXCR, with one record for every CDR3 protein. This sample carries 130,000 or so distinct CDR3 sequences, about 6% of them seen once, and the ten largest clones take approximately 18%. This CDR3 has 15 residues. V lost 6 bases to trimming and J lost 0 bases, with 13 bases between them. Germline CDR1 reads ENHRY; CDR2 reads SYGVKD. The chain recombines TRBV10-3 with TRBJ2-3, with D possibly TRBD1 on 6 matching bases. The sample consisted of PBMCs. The TCR was taken from a human donor in good health (CMV status not recorded). Some clones in this sample may be carry-over from other donors' samples. The CDR3 reads CAISKGQSSTDTQYF. The DNA for the CDR3 is TGTGCCATCAGCAAAGGACAGTCTAGCACAGATACGCAGTATTTT.